This T cell receptor beta chain was identified in a study of T cell responses to AZD1222 COVID-19 vaccine (dated by TCRdb to about 2021). Background on the whole study: AZD1222 recipients whose second dose came at about 4 weeks and those whose second dose came at about 12 weeks were combined into one group, since spike-specific TCR depth and breadth did not differ between the two schedules. TCR sequencing covered fewer than 250 trial participants: 207 given two doses of AZD1222 and some 25 given two doses of MenACWY control vaccine. Trial participants were enrolled by age into 18-55, 56-69 and 70-plus year subgroups, with roughly 160, 29 and 62 TCR-sequenced participants respectively. The study at large found these results: Conclusions about previously exposed vaccinees were limited because only six AZD1222 recipients were SARS-CoV-2 seropositive at baseline. Because no day 14 peak-response samples were available, the repertoires could be characterized only after the peak T cell response. Spike-specific TCR breadth and depth rose significantly after two AZD1222 doses compared with day 0 and with MenACWY recipients. The 56-69-year group was small, and its depth increase did not reach significance, likely because of low power. Most participants were white British and females outnumbered males, and the authors suggested that clonal diversity may have been underestimated. The vaccine-associated CD4 TCRs covered the entire spike protein, and the dominant responses fell in regions 160-218 and 743-854. Reportedly, almost half of the unique spike-specific TCRs recognized epitopes lying outside the regions that are mutated in the B.1.351 and B.1.1.7 variants.

The CDR3 regions of human TCRbeta chains were analyzed by immunosequencing. In the original analysis: TCRs in the repertoires were compared against a reference library of SARS-CoV-2-specific TCRs that had been generated with the MIRA antigen-specificity platform. Breadth was defined as the fraction of unique TCRs that were SARS-CoV-2-associated. Depth was defined as the fraction of total T cells that were SARS-CoV-2-associated. Using the MIRA data, each spike-specific TCR was assigned both to the spike region to which the TCR was reactive and to a CD4 or CD8 class. Log10-transformed breadth and depth values were compared by one-way ANOVA with Sidak's multiple comparisons tests. The source is immuneACCESS, and TCRdb retained only in-frame sequences with V and J called. Part of the clones is not carried over; for the studies checked, unresolved V genes explain less than half of this, and the remainder is unexplained. V and J calls and clone size are as listed in that table; D and trimming were resolved from the DNA. The sample contains around 130,000 clones, about 86% of them found a single time. Clones ranked in the top ten supply about 12% of the sample.

V loses 2 bases of germline sequence and J loses 3 bases, and the interval between the two ends is 11 bases. Measured from the cysteine to the phenylalanine, the CDR3 is 13 residues long. Just the 39-base CDR3 DNA is kept, in frame starting at base 1. The germline V gene gives CDR1 as SQVTM and CDR2 as ANQGSEA. Sample time point, as interpreted from the label and publication: baseline before first vaccination. Vaccinee samples came from UK trials COV001 and COV002, including a single-blind randomized controlled phase 2/3 trial of AZD1222 (ChAdOx1 nCoV-19) in healthy adults. Trial participant PBMC samples were collected at day 0 and day 28 after the second dose for TCRbeta chain sequencing. Concerning this clone itself: Its recognized antigen is unknown. The record has no base qualities; no much larger clone is one base away.

The rearranged chain carries TRBV29-1 and TRBJ2-7; TRBD2 is a possible D gene, resting on 6 matching bases. The sample was peripheral blood, taken on day 0 of AZD1222 vaccination. The TCR sequence derives from an adult in good health. The CDR3 protein sequence reads: CSVESPGSYEQYF. The DNA is TGCAGCGTTGAATCGCCCGGGAGCTACGAGCAGTACTTC.